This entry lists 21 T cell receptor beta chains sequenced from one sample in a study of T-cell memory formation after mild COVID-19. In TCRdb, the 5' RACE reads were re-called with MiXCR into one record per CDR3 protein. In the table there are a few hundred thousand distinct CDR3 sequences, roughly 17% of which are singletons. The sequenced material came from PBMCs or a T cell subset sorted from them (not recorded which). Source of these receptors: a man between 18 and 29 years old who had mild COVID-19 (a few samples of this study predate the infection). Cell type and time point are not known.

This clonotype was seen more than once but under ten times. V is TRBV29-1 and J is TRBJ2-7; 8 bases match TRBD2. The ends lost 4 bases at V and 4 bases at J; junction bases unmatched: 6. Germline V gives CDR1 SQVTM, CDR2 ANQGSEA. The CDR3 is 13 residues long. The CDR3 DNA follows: TGCAGCGTTGTTCTAGCGGGTCGATACGAGCAGTACGTC. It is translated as CSVVLAGRYEQYV.

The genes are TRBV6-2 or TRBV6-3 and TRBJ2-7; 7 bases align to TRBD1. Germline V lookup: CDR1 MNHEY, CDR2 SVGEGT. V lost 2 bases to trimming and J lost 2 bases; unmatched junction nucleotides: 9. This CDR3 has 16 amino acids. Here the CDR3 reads CASSYATLGQTYEQYV. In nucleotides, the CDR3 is TGTGCCAGCAGTTACGCGACCCTGGGACAGACCTACGAGCAGTACGTC.

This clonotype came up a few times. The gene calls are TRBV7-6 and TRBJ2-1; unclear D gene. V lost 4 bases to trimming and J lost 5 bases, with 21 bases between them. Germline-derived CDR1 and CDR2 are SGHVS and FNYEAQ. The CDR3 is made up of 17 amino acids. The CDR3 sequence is CASSSPPPSRRDNEQFF. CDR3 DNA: TGTGCCAGCAGCTCCCCTCCCCCGAGCCGAAGGGACAATGAGCAGTTCTTC.

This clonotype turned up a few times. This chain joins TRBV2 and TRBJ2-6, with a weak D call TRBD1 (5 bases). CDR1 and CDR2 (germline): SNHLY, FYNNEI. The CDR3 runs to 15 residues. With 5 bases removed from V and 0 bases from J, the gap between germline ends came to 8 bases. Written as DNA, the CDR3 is TGTGCCAGCAGTAGTGACAGCTCTGGGGCCAACGTCCTGACTTTC. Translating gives CASSSDSSGANVLTF. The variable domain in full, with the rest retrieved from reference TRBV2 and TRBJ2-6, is EPEVTQTPSHQVTQMGQEVILRCVPISNHLYFYWYRQILGQKVEFLVSFYNNEISEKSEIFDDQFSVERPDGSNFTLKIRSTKLEDSAMYFCASSSDSSGANVLTFGAGSRLTVL.

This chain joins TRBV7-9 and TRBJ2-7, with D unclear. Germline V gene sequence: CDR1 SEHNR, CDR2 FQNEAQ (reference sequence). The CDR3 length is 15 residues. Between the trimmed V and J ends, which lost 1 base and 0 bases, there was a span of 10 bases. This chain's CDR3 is CASSLGGSSSYEQYF. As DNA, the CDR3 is TGTGCCAGCAGCTTAGGGGGAAGCAGCTCCTACGAGCAGTACTTC.

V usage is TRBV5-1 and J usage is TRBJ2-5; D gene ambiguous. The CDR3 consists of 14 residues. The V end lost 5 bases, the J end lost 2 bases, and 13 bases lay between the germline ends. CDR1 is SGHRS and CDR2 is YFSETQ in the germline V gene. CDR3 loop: CASRGSQRQETQYF. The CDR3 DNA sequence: TGCGCCAGCAGGGGTAGCCAGAGACAAGAGACCCAGTACTTC. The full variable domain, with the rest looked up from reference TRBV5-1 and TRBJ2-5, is KAGVTQTPRYLIKTRGQQVTLSCSPISGHRSVSWYQQTPGQGLQFLFEYFSETQRNKGNFPGRFSGRQFSNSRSEMNVSTLELGDSALYLCASRGSQRQETQYFGPGTRLLVL.

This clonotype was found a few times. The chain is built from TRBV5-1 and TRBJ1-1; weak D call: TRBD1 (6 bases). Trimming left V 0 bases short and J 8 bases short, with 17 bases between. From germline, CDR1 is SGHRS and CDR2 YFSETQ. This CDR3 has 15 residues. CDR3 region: CASSLGGGPITEAFF. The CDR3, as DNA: TGCGCCAGCAGCTTGGGAGGGGGTCCTATCACCGAAGCTTTCTTT.

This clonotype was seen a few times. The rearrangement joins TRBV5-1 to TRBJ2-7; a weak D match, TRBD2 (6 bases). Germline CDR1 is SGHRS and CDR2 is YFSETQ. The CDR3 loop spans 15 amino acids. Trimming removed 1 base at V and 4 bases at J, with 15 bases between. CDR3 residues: CASSLMGQEGYEQYF. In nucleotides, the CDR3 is TGCGCCAGCAGCTTGATGGGGCAGGAGGGGTACGAGCAGTACTTC.

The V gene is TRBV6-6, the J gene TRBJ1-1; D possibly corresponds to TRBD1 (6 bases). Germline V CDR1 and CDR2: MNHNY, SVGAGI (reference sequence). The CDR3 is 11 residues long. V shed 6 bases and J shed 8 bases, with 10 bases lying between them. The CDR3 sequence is CASRAGAEAFF. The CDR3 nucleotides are TGTGCCAGCAGGGCAGGGGCCGAAGCTTTCTTT.

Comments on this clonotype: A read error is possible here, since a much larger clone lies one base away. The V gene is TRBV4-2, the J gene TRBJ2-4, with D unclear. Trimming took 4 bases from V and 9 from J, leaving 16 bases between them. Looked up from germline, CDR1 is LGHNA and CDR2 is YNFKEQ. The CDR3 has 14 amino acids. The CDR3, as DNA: TGTGCCAGCAGCCCTAGGGAAAGGTGGGTCATTCAGTACTTC. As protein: CASSPRERWVIQYF.

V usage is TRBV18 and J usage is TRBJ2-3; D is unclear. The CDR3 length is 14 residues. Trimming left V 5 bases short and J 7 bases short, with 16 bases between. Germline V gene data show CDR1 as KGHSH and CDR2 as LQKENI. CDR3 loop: CASSGDTPGYTQYF. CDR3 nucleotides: TGTGCCAGCTCAGGCGATACCCCTGGATATACGCAGTATTTT.

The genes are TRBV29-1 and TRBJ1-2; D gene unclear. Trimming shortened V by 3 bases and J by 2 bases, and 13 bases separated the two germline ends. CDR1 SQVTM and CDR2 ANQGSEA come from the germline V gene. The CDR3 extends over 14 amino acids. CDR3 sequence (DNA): TGCAGCGTTGAGGAGCCGCCGAGGAACTATGGCTACACCTTC. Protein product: CSVEEPPRNYGYTF. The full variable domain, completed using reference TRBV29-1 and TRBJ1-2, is SAVISQKPSRDICQRGTSLTIQCQVDSQVTMMFWYRQQPGQSLTLIATANQGSEATYESGFVIDKFPISRPNLTFSTLTVSNMSPEDSSIYLCSVEEPPRNYGYTFGSGTRLTVV.

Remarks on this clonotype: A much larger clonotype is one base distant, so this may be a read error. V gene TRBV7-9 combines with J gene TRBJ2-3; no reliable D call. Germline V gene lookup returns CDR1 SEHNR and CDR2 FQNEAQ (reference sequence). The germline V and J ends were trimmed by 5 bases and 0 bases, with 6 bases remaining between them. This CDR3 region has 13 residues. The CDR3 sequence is CASSMDSTDTQYF. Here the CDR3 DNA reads TGTGCCAGCAGCATGGACAGCACAGATACGCAGTATTTT.

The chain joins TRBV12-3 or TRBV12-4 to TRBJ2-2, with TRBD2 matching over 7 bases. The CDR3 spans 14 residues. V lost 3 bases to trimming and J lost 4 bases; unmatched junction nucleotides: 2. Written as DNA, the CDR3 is TGTGCCAGCAGTTTTGGGAGGGGCACCGGGGAGCTGTTTTTT. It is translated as CASSFGRGTGELFF.

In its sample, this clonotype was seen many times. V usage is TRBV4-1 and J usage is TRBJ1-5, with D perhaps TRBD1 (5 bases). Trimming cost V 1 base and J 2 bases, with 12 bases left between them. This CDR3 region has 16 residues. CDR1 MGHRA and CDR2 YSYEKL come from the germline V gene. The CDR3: CASSQGGLLGNQPQHF. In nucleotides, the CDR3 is TGCGCCAGCAGCCAAGGGGGACTCCTCGGCAATCAGCCCCAGCATTTT.

The DNA of the CDR3 is TGTGCCACCAGCAGAGCCAGGGAGGGCACAGATACGCAGTATTTT. It specifies CATSRAREGTDTQYF. This sequence joins TRBV15 and TRBJ2-3; D is perhaps TRBD2 (6 bases). The germline V gene encodes CDR1 LNHNV and CDR2 YYDKDF (reference sequence). The CDR3 has 15 amino acids. Trimming took 1 base from V and 1 from J, leaving 9 bases between them. The complete variable domain, with remaining parts taken from reference TRBV15 and TRBJ2-3, reads DAMVIQNPRYQVTQFGKPVTLSCSQTLNHNVMYWYQQKSSQAPKLLFHYYDKDFNNEADTPDNFQSRRPNTSFCFLDIRSPGLGDTAMYLCATSRAREGTDTQYFGPGTRLTVL.

The CDR3 sequence: CASSASSGGIKEQYF. In DNA form, the CDR3 reads TGTGCCAGCTCAGCGTCTAGCGGGGGGATTAAGGAGCAGTACTTC. This sequence joins TRBV18 and TRBJ2-7, with 11 bases identical to TRBD2. There are 15 residues in the CDR3. The V gene end was trimmed by 5 bases and the J gene end by 7 bases; junction bases not matched to a gene: 10. Germline loops: CDR1 KGHSH, CDR2 LQKENI. Together with reference TRBV18 and TRBJ2-7, the CDR3 gives the full variable domain: NAGVMQNPRHLVRRRGQEARLRCSPMKGHSHVYWYRQLPEEGLKFMVYLQKENIIDESGMPKERFSAEFPKEGPSILRIQQVVRGDSAAYFCASSASSGGIKEQYFGPGTRLTVT.

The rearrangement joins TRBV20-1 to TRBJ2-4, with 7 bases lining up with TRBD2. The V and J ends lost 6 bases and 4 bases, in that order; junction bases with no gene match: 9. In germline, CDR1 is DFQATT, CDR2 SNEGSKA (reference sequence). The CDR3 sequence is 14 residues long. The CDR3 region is CSASRLAGKNIQYF. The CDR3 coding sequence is TGCAGTGCCTCCCGACTAGCCGGTAAAAACATTCAGTACTTC.

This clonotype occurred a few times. The CDR3 DNA follows: TGTGCTAGTGGTTTGGAGGGACACTATGGCTACACCTTC. It translates to CASGLEGHYGYTF. This chain joins TRBV12-5 and TRBJ1-2, with D perhaps TRBD1 (5 bases). Trimming cost V 1 base and J 3 bases, with 6 bases left between them. The germline gives CDR1 LGHNT, CDR2 FRNRAP. CDR3 length: 13 residues.

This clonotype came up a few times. The CDR3 sequence: CASSRTGGNEQYV. The DNA of the CDR3 is TGTGCCAGTAGCCGGACAGGGGGCAACGAGCAGTACGTC. V usage is TRBV19 and J usage is TRBJ2-7, with 11 bases lining up with TRBD1. Germline values: CDR1 LNHDA, CDR2 SQIVND (reference sequence). Trimming cost V 6 bases and J 5 bases; bases outside gene matches: 3. The CDR3 covers 13 residues.

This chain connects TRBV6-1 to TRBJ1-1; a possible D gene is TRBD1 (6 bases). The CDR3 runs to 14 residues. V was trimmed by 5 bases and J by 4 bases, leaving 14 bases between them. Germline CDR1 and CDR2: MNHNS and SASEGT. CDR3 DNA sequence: TGTGCCAGCAGTCTGACAGGAATTTTCACTGAAGCTTTCTTT. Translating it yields CASSLTGIFTEAFF.